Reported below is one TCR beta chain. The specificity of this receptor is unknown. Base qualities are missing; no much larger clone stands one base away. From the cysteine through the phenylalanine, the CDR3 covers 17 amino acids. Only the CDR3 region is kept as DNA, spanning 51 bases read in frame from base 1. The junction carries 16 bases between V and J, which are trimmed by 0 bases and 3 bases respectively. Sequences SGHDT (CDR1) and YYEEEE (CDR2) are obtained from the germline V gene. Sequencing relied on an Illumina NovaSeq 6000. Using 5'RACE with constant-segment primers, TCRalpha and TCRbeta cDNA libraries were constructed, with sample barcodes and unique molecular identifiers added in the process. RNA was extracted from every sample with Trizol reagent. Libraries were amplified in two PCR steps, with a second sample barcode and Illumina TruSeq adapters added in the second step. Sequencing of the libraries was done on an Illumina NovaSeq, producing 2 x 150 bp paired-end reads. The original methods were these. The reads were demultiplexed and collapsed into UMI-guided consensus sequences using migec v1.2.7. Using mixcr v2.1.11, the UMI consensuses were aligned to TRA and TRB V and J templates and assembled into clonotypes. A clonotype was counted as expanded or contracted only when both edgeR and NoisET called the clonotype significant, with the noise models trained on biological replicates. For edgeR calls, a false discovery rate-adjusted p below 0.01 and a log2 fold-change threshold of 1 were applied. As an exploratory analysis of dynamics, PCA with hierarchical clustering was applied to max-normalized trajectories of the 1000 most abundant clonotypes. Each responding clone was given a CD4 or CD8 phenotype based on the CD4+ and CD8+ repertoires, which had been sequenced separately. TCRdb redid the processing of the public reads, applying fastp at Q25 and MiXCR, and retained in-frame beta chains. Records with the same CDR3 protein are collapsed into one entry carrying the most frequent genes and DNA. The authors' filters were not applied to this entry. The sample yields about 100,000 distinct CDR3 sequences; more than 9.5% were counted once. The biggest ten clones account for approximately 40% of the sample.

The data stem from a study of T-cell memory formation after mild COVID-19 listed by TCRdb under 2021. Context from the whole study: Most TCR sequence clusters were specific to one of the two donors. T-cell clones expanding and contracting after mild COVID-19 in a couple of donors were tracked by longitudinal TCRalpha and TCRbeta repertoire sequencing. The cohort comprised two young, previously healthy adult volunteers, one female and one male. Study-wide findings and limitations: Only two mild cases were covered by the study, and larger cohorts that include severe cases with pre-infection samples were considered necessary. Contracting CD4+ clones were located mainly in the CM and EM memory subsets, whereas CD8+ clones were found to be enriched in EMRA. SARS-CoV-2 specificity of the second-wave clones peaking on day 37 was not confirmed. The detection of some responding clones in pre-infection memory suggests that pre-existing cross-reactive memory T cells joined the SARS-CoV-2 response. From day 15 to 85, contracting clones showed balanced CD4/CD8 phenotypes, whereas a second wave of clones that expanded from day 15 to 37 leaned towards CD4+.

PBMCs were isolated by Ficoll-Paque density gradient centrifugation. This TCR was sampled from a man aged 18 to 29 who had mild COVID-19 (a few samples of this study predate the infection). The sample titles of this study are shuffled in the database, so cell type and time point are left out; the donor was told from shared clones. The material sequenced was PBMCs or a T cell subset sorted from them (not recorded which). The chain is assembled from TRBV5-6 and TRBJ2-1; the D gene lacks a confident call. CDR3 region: CASSLVSSATFYNEQFF. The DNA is TGTGCCAGCAGCTTGGTTTCCTCTGCGACATTCTACAATGAGCAGTTCTTC.